The sequence of this TCR beta chain was determined in a study of shared clonotypes between healthy human individuals. Every subset had its genomic DNA shared out evenly among several immunoSEQ plates. Sequenced by immunoSEQ multiplex PCR; TCRdb stores in-frame clones only, minus some. The sample yields about 650,000 clones, nearly 97% seen once. CD45RO-negative cells were positively selected for CCR7, leaving out terminally differentiated effector memory CD45RA+ cells. Sequences were obtained from naive CD8+ T cells sorted from blood. The receptor was derived from a woman aged 25 to 39 in good health.

CDR3 sequence: CASSLGVRGLMETQYF. CDR3 nucleotides: TGTGCCAGCAGCTTAGGGGTGAGGGGGCTAATGGAGACCCAGTACTTC. The genes are TRBV7-9 and TRBJ2-5, with 7 bases that match TRBD1. J was trimmed by 5 bases and V by 1 base; bases with no gene match: 10. CDR1 and CDR2 from the germline V gene are SEHNR and FQNEAQ (reference sequence). This CDR3 is built from 16 residues.